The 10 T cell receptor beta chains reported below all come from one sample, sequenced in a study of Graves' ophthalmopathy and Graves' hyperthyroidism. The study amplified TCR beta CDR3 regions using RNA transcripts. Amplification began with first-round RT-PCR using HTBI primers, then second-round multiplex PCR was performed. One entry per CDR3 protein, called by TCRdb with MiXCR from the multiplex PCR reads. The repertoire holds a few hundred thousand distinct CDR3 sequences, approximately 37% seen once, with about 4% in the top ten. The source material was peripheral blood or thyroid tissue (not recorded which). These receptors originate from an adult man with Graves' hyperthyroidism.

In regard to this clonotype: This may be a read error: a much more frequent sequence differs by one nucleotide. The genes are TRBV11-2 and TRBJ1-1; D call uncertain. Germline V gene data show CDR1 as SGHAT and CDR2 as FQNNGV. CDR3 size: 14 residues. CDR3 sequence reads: CASSSLSMNTEVFF. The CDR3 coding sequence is TGTGCCAGCAGCTCACTTTCGATGAACACTGAAGTTTTCTTT.

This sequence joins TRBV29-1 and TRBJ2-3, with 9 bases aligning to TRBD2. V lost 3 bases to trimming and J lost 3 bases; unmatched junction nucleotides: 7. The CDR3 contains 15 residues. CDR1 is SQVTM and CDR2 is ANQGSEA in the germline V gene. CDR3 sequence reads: CSVESSGSRTDTQYF. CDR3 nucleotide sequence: TGCAGCGTTGAGAGTAGCGGGAGTAGGACAGATACGCAGTATTTT.

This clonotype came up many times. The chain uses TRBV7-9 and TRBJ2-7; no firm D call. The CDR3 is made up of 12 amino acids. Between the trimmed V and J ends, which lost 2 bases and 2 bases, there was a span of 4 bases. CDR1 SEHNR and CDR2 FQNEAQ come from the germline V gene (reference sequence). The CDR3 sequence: CASSLYPYEQYF. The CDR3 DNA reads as TGTGCCAGCAGCTTATACCCCTACGAGCAGTACTTC. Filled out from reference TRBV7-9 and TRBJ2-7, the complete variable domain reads DTGVSQNPRHKITKRGQNVTFRCDPISEHNRLYWYRQTLGQGPEFLTYFQNEAQLEKSRLLSDRFSAERPKGSFSTLEIQRTEQGDSAMYLCASSLYPYEQYFGPGTRLTVT.

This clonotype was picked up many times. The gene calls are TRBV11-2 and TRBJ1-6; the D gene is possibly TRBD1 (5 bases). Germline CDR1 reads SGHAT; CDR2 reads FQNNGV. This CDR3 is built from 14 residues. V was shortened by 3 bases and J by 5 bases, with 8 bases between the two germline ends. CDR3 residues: CASSLGEDNSPLHF. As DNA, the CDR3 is TGTGCCAGCAGCTTGGGGGAAGATAATTCACCCCTCCACTTT.

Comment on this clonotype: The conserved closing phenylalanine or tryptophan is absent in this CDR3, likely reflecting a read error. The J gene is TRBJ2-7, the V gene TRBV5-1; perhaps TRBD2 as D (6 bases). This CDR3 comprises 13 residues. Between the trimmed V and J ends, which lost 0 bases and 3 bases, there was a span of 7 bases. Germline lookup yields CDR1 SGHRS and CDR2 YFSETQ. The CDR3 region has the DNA TGCGCCAGCAGCTTGGTCGGGAGCTACGAGCAGTACTTA. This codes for CASSLVGSYEQYL.

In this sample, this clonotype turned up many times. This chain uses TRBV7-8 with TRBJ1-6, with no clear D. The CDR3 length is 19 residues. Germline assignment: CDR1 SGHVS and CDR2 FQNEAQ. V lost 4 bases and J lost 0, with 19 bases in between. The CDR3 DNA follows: TGTGCCAGCAGCTCACTTGTCCTAGGCCCGAGCTCCTATAATTCACCCCTCCACTTT. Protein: CASSSLVLGPSSYNSPLHF.

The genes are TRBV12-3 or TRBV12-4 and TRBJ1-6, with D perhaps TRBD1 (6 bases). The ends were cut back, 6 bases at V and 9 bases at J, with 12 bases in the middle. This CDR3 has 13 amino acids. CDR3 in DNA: TGTGCCAGCAGGACAGGAGGGGGTTCACCCCTCCACTTT. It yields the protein CASRTGGGSPLHF.

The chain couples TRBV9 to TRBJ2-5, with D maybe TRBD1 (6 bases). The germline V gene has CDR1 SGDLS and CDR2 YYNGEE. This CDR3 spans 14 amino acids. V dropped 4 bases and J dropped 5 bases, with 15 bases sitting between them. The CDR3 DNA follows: TGTGCCAGCAGCCTCAGGGGTAGGCGGGAGACCCAGTACTTC. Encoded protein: CASSLRGRRETQYF.

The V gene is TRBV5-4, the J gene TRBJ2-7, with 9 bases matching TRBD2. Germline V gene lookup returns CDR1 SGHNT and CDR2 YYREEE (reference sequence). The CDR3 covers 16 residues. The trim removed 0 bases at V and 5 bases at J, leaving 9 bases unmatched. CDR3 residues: CASSLEASGMGNEQYF. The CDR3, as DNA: TGTGCCAGCAGCTTGGAGGCTAGCGGGATGGGAAACGAGCAGTACTTC.

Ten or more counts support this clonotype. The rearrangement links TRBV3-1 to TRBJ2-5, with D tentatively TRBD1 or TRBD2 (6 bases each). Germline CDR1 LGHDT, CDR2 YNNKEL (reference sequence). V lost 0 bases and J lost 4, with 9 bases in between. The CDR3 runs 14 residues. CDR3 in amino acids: CASSQEGGGETQYF. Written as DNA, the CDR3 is TGTGCCAGCAGCCAAGAGGGGGGCGGAGAGACCCAGTACTTC.